Detailed here is one T cell receptor beta chain. Amplification used 60 V beta primers and 13 J beta primers. Assay: immunoSEQ multiplex PCR; the TCRdb copy retains only in-frame clones and omits some. This sample yields approximately 36,000 clones, of which just under 85% are seen a single time; 7.8% belongs to the top ten. The data originate from a study of glioma-infiltrating T cells after dendritic cell vaccination. There are 13 residues in the CDR3. The V end was cut by 7 bases, the J end by 5 bases, with 14 bases between. Germline V lookup: CDR1 SQVTM, CDR2 ANQGSEA. The chain combines TRBV29-1 with TRBJ1-4; D may be TRBD1 (6 bases). This receptor was obtained from a human donor with glioblastoma. The specimen was blood, collected before dendritic cell vaccination. The CDR3 DNA reads as TGCAGCGGCATTCAAGGGGGAAATGAAAAACTGTTTTTT. Protein product: CSGIQGGNEKLFF.